This entry is about one TCR beta chain. What it recognizes is unknown. Primers included in the PCR were 60 Vbeta and 13 Jbeta primers. Sequencing used immunoSEQ multiplex PCR; TCRdb keeps in-frame clones, though not all of them. The top ten hold less than 7% of the sample, which has fewer than 150,000 clones, about 85% seen once. The data were taken from a study of cytomegalovirus exposure and HLA in healthy donors. Study context: Early on, a data release was issued that held about 85 million unique TCRs from HLA-typed donors. Findings and caveats of the study: The authors later found HLA-associated TCR beta chains more clonally expanded than equally common others. Despite most TCR sequences being rare, some public TCRs occurred in many donors. Reported performance of the classifier showed diagnosis of cytomegalovirus status with high specificity and sensitivity.

This CDR3 has 13 amino acids. Germline CDR1 is GTSNPN and CDR2 is SVGIG (reference sequence). Deletions cut 4 bases from V and 0 bases from J, with 10 bases between. The source material was PBMCs. This clonotype was obtained from a woman aged 25 to 39 in good health and CMV-seropositive. The rearrangement uses TRBV30 and TRBJ2-7; tentative D call: TRBD1 (6 bases). The CDR3 DNA sequence: TGTGCCTGGACCCGGGACAACTCCTACGAGCAGTACTTC. It yields the protein CAWTRDNSYEQYF.